This T cell receptor beta chain was profiled in a study of post-analysis software for immune sequencing data. For the study at large: Courses of disease covered relapsing-remitting, secondary progressive and progressive-relapsing multiple sclerosis.

CDR3 length: 17 residues. Germline lookup yields CDR1 ENHRY and CDR2 SYGVKD. V lost 0 bases and J 1 base, leaving 13 bases between the germline ends. In regard to this clonotype: What it binds is not known.

The study's findings and limits: Patients carried roughly 5 TRBV segments more frequently than controls did, and TRBV5-6, TRBV5-1 and TRBV20-1 were among them. F measure clustering grouped samples strongly by preparation batch. For normalized Chao1 diversity, multiple sclerosis patients scored significantly lower than controls did.

Incorporated into the TCR beta cDNA libraries were unique molecular identifiers, which served to reduce PCR and sequencing biases. From roughly 1 to 10 million T cells, roughly 540,000 cDNA molecules were obtained. From the PCR reads, TCRdb called clonotypes with MiXCR, one entry per CDR3 protein. The repertoire has approximately 630,000 distinct CDR3 sequences, about 60% of them found once; the top ten carry roughly 10%. The chain couples TRBV10-3 to TRBJ1-5; D is possibly TRBD1 (5 bases). Specimen: blood. This receptor was identified in a girl aged 2 to 10 with multiple sclerosis. CDR3 residues: CAISESVGDASNQPQHF. CDR3 sequence (DNA): TGTGCCATCAGTGAGTCGGTGGGGGACGCGAGCAATCAGCCCCAGCATTTT.